The T cell receptor (beta chain) described here comes from a study of blood T cell repertoires in COVID-19. CDR3 length: 15 residues. Looked up from germline, CDR1 is SGHTA and CDR2 is FQGNSA. With 1 base removed from V and 6 bases from J, the gap between germline ends came to 13 bases. Only in-frame clones appear in the TCRdb table, and some are missing; sequencing was by immunoSEQ multiplex PCR. The sample lists approximately 300,000 clones; 80% to 90% were seen once. On this clone: Other DNA sequences in the same sample also yield this CDR3.

The chain couples TRBV7-2 to TRBJ1-3; D possibly corresponds to TRBD1 (5 bases). The sample was peripheral blood. This receptor was obtained from a woman aged 50 to 60 with acute or convalescent COVID-19. The CDR3 protein is CASSLEGGRANTIYF. CDR3 nucleotides: TGTGCCAGCAGCTTAGAAGGTGGCAGGGCAAACACCATATATTTT.